The sequence of this T cell receptor beta chain was determined in a study of blood T cell dynamics during melanoma immunotherapy. Study overall: Patients with metastatic melanoma got pembrolizumab or nivolumab-ipilimumab as first-line care.

Noted time point: pre-treatment baseline. Patients had no prior systemic cancer treatment, immunosuppressants or other active cancers. Trimming removed 0 bases from V and 0 bases from J, with 9 bases in between. The germline V gene encodes CDR1 SGHTS and CDR2 YDEGEE. The CDR3 length is 15 residues. The data were produced by immunoSEQ multiplex PCR, yet TCRdb's version contains in-frame clones alone and is incomplete. In the table there are some 3,000 clones, approximately 92% of which are singletons. Source: effector memory CD8+ T cells from blood, taken from a patient treated with checkpoint blockade. The clonotype comes from a human donor with melanoma. J is TRBJ1-1 and V is TRBV5-8, with D uncertain. The CDR3 region has the DNA TGTGCCAGCAGCTTGGTGCCCAGAGTGAACACTGAAGCTTTCTTT. Translated, it gives CASSLVPRVNTEAFF. Together with reference TRBV5-8 and TRBJ1-1, the CDR3 gives the full variable domain: EAGVTQSPTHLIKTRGQQATLRCSPISGHTSVYWYQQALGLGLQFLLWYDEGEERNRGNFPPRFSGRQFPNYSSELNVNALELEDSALYLCASSLVPRVNTEAFFGQGTRLTVV.